Below are 24 T cell receptor beta chains sequenced from a single sample in a study of vaccination and CD4 T cells after COVID-19. For these TCRs, the target antigens are not known. The treatment denotes: approximately 11-day PBMC culture with coronavirus spike peptide pools or control peptides (ViraFEST assay). The Oncomine TCR Beta short-read assay was what sequenced the DNA obtained from cultured CD4+ T cells. TCRdb re-analysed the PCR reads in MiXCR, keeping a single row per CDR3 protein. The data hold about 18,000 distinct CDR3 sequences, with about half observed a single time. Sequenced here: CD4+ T cells from blood, cultured in vitro, sampled before SARS-CoV-2 vaccination. These receptors were taken from a human donor who had recovered from COVID-19.

This clonotype has just a few counts. This chain joins TRBV6-4 and TRBJ2-2, with TRBD2 identical over 10 bases. V lost 8 bases, J lost 3 bases, and 0 bases stayed unmatched. There are 13 residues in the CDR3. CDR1 and CDR2 (germline): MRHNA, SNTAGT. CDR3 loop: CASGTSDTGELFF. For the CDR3, the DNA is TGTGCCAGCGGGACTAGCGACACCGGGGAGCTGTTTTTT.

V is TRBV7-2 and J is TRBJ1-1, with a weak D call TRBD1 (5 bases). CDR3 length: 15 amino acids. CDR1 and CDR2 from the germline V gene are SGHTA and FQGNSA. V lost 4 bases, J lost 0 bases, and 12 bases lay in between. CDR3 sequence: CASSSGRRLNTEAFF. CDR3 nucleotide sequence: TGTGCCAGCAGCTCGGGACGGAGATTGAACACTGAAGCTTTCTTT. Supplemented by reference TRBV7-2 and TRBJ1-1, the full variable domain reads GAGVSQSPSNKVTEKGKDVELRCDPISGHTALYWYRQSLGQGLEFLIYFQGNSAPDKSGLPSDRFSAERTGGSVSTLTIQRTQQEDSAVYLCASSSGRRLNTEAFFGQGTRLTVV.

This clonotype was seen once. This rearrangement joins TRBV7-2 to TRBJ2-1; weak D call: TRBD1 (6 bases). CDR1 is SGHTA and CDR2 is FQGNSA in the germline V gene. V lost 3 bases, J lost 10 bases, and 10 bases lay in between. The CDR3 has 12 amino acids. Written as DNA, the CDR3 is TGTGCCAGCAGCTTGATGGACAGAGAGCAGTTCTTC. It translates to CASSLMDREQFF. Full variable domain (missing parts from reference TRBV7-2 and TRBJ2-1): GAGVSQSPSNKVTEKGKDVELRCDPISGHTALYWYRQSLGQGLEFLIYFQGNSAPDKSGLPSDRFSAERTGGSVSTLTIQRTQQEDSAVYLCASSLMDREQFFGPGTRLTVL.

The chain has TRBV6-1 and TRBJ1-5; no clear D. V shed 5 bases and J shed 5 bases, with 16 bases lying between them. Germline loops: CDR1 MNHNS, CDR2 SASEGT. The CDR3 loop spans 15 amino acids. The CDR3 loop reads CASSPAGGIHQPQHF. CDR3 coding DNA: TGTGCCAGCAGTCCCGCGGGAGGGATTCATCAGCCCCAGCATTTT.

This clonotype was counted only a few times. This chain connects TRBV20-1 to TRBJ1-6; D unclear. Trimming took off 0 bases at V and 10 bases at J, with 10 bases between the two ends. The CDR3 totals 13 residues. The V gene's germline CDR1 is DFQATT and CDR2 SNEGSKA (reference sequence). The CDR3 bases are TGCAGTGCTAGAGATACATTGGACTCACCCCTCCACTTT. Its translation is CSARDTLDSPLHF.

This sequence joins TRBV4-1 and TRBJ1-3; D is uncertain. This CDR3 contains 15 residues. V lost 1 base and J lost 3, with 10 bases in between. Per the germline V gene, CDR1 is MGHRA and CDR2 is YSYEKL. The CDR3 coding sequence is TGCGCCAGCAGCCAAGTTGGGAGACTTGGAAACACCATATATTTT. Amino acid sequence: CASSQVGRLGNTIYF.

This clonotype was found once. The junction differs from germline at one of its ends, possibly a read error. The V and J genes are TRBV6-1 and TRBJ2-7; TRBD2 might be the D (5 bases). Germline-derived CDR1 and CDR2 are MNHNS and SASEGT. The CDR3 has 14 amino acids. CDR3 sequence reads: CASSETGFTYGQYF. CDR3 in DNA: TGTGCCAGCAGTGAAACGGGGTTCACCTACGGGCAGTACTTC.

The chain carries TRBV7-2 and TRBJ2-5; 12 bases match TRBD2. CDR1 is SGHTA, CDR2 FQGNSA, per germline. This CDR3 has 16 amino acids. J was trimmed by 5 bases and V by 5 bases; bases with no gene match: 9. CDR3 sequence (DNA): TGTGCCAGCAGCCCCCCCCGACTAGCGGGAGTTGAGACCCAGTACTTC. Its protein product is CASSPPRLAGVETQYF. The full variable domain, completed using reference TRBV7-2 and TRBJ2-5, is GAGVSQSPSNKVTEKGKDVELRCDPISGHTALYWYRQSLGQGLEFLIYFQGNSAPDKSGLPSDRFSAERTGGSVSTLTIQRTQQEDSAVYLCASSPPRLAGVETQYFGPGTRLLVL.

This clonotype has more than one count but fewer than ten. The chain is built from TRBV20-1 and TRBJ2-3; tentatively, D is TRBD1 (6 bases). Germline-derived CDR1 and CDR2 are DFQATT and SNEGSKA (reference sequence). Trimming shortened V by 6 bases and J by 4 bases, and 8 bases separated the two germline ends. The CDR3 spans 11 residues. The CDR3 DNA is TGCAGTGCCGAGGGGGCAGATACGCAGTATTTT. Its protein is CSAEGADTQYF.

The chain employs TRBV7-2 and TRBJ2-7; D might be TRBD2 (6 bases). In germline, CDR1 is SGHTA, CDR2 FQGNSA. CDR3 length: 13 amino acids. Trimming cost V 1 base and J 6 bases, with 10 bases left between them. The CDR3 bases are TGTGCCAGCAGCTTAGTCGCGGGGTCCGAGCAGTACTTC. It specifies CASSLVAGSEQYF. Full variable domain (rest looked up from reference TRBV7-2 and TRBJ2-7): GAGVSQSPSNKVTEKGKDVELRCDPISGHTALYWYRQSLGQGLEFLIYFQGNSAPDKSGLPSDRFSAERTGGSVSTLTIQRTQQEDSAVYLCASSLVAGSEQYFGPGTRLTVT.

In the case of this clonotype: The junction and the germline gene differ at one end; a read error may be behind it. The genes are TRBV20-1 and TRBJ2-1; TRBD1 matches at 8 bases. Germline loops: CDR1 DFQATT, CDR2 SNEGSKA (reference sequence). This CDR3 has 13 residues. The DNA for the CDR3 is TGCAGTGCAAGAGGACAGGGAGTCAATGAGCAGTTCTTC. It codes for CSARGQGVNEQFF.

This clonotype was detected only a few times. V is TRBV28 and J is TRBJ2-7; possible D gene TRBD2, 6 bases. In germline, CDR1 is MDHEN, CDR2 SYDVKM. There are 13 residues in the CDR3. Trimming took 7 bases from V and 2 from J, leaving 12 bases between them. The CDR3 reads CASKRDLPYEQYF. DNA for the CDR3: TGTGCCAGCAAAAGGGACTTGCCCTACGAGCAGTACTTC.

This clonotype was recorded a few times. The chain is built from TRBV6-1 and TRBJ1-5; TRBD1 matches 12 bases. The CDR3 sequence is 16 residues long. The germline CDR1 and CDR2 sequences are MNHNS and SASEGT. The V and J ends lost 5 bases and 4 bases, in that order; junction bases with no gene match: 6. The chain's CDR3 is CASSKGQGAANQPQHF. The CDR3 DNA reads as TGTGCCAGCAGTAAGGGACAGGGGGCGGCAAATCAGCCCCAGCATTTT.

The chain recombines TRBV19 with TRBJ1-1; D is unclear. Germline V gene sequence: CDR1 LNHDA, CDR2 SQIVND (reference sequence). The V gene lost 7 bases and the J gene lost 1 base, with 10 bases spanning the gap. The CDR3 extends over 13 amino acids. CDR3 sequence (DNA): TGTGCCAGTATAAGGCCACAGAACACTGAAGCTTTCTTT. Amino acids: CASIRPQNTEAFF.

This clonotype came up a few times. The V and J genes are TRBV27 and TRBJ1-6; D not resolved. The CDR3 totals 16 residues. CDR1 MNHEY and CDR2 SMNVEV come from the germline V gene (reference sequence). Deletions cut 4 bases from V and 6 bases from J, with 16 bases between. DNA for the CDR3: TGTGCCAGCAGTTCCTTTCTGGTCCGAGGTAATTCACCCCTCCACTTT. Protein sequence: CASSSFLVRGNSPLHF.

The chain links TRBV20-1 to TRBJ1-2; TRBD1 matches 8 bases. The CDR3 loop spans 12 amino acids. Germline assignment: CDR1 DFQATT and CDR2 SNEGSKA (reference sequence). V was pared by 6 bases and J by 2 bases, with 2 bases of the junction left unmatched. The CDR3 coding sequence is TGCAGTGCGAGACAGGGGAACTATGGCTACACCTTC. It codes for CSARQGNYGYTF.

The J gene is TRBJ1-1, the V gene TRBV9; D remains ambiguous. The germline gives CDR1 SGDLS, CDR2 YYNGEE. The CDR3 is 14 amino acids. Trimming left V 2 bases short and J 1 base short, with 9 bases between. CDR3 coding DNA: TGTGCCAGCAGCGTTTCCCCAGGGAACACTGAAGCTTTCTTT. This sequence encodes CASSVSPGNTEAFF.

The chain combines TRBV20-1 with TRBJ2-1, with TRBD2 identical over 10 bases. CDR1 and CDR2 from the germline V gene are DFQATT and SNEGSKA (reference sequence). The CDR3 extends over 18 amino acids. Germline trimming cut 0 bases from V and 2 bases from J; bases unmatched to any gene: 10. Here the CDR3 DNA reads TGCAGTGCTAGAGAGTTGTCGAGCGGGAGGGTAGCCTACAATGAGCAGTTCTTC. As protein: CSARELSSGRVAYNEQFF.

This chain joins TRBV28 and TRBJ2-2; D possibly uses TRBD1 or TRBD2 (5 bases each). Germline V gene data show CDR1 as MDHEN and CDR2 as SYDVKM. Trimming pared 5 bases from V and 7 bases from J, leaving 23 bases between. This CDR3 spans 17 amino acids. The CDR3 sequence: CASSPNIGAGFSGELFF. CDR3 DNA: TGTGCCAGCAGTCCAAATATCGGGGCAGGGTTTAGCGGGGAGCTGTTTTTT.

The V and J genes are TRBV5-1 and TRBJ2-5, with 11 bases identical to TRBD2. Germline CDR1 is SGHRS and CDR2 is YFSETQ. This CDR3 is 15 amino acids long. The V and J ends lost 4 bases and 2 bases, in that order; junction bases with no gene match: 4. The CDR3 bases are TGCGCCAGCAGCCGGGGGACTAGCGGACAAGAGACCCAGTACTTC. It is translated as CASSRGTSGQETQYF.

This chain connects TRBV10-3 to TRBJ2-2; D remains unclear. Germline V gene sequence: CDR1 ENHRY, CDR2 SYGVKD. The length of the CDR3 is 14 residues. The V end was cut by 4 bases, the J end by 5 bases, with 11 bases between. The CDR3 nucleotides are TGTGCCATCAGTGTCCGTGACTTGACCGGGGAGCTGTTTTTT. It translates to CAISVRDLTGELFF.

The genes are TRBV20-1 and TRBJ2-7; TRBD2 agrees at 8 bases. CDR1 DFQATT and CDR2 SNEGSKA come from the germline V gene (reference sequence). Losses at the gene ends were 3 bases for V and 6 bases for J; bases not matched to a gene: 10. This CDR3 spans 14 amino acids. Written as DNA, the CDR3 is TGCAGTGCTAGGAGACTAGCGTCTCTTCGCGAGCAGTACTTC. Amino acids: CSARRLASLREQYF.

The DNA for the CDR3 is TGTGCCAGTAGCGAACTCCGACAGGGTGTCTACGAGCAGTACTTC. Amino acid sequence: CASSELRQGVYEQYF. The V gene is TRBV19, the J gene TRBJ2-7, with 7 bases lining up with TRBD1. After removal of 6 bases from V and 3 bases from J, the junction contained 11 bases not matched to a gene. This CDR3 is built from 15 residues. Germline CDR1 and CDR2: LNHDA and SQIVND (reference sequence). Variable domain in full (rest from reference TRBV19 and TRBJ2-7): DGGITQSPKYLFRKEGQNVTLSCEQNLNHDAMYWYRQDPGQGLRLIYYSQIVNDFQKGDIAEGYSVSREKKESFPLTVTSAQKNPTAFYLCASSELRQGVYEQYFGPGTRLTVT.

This clonotype occurred a few times. The chain carries TRBV7-2 and TRBJ2-3, with unresolved D. Per the germline V gene, CDR1 is SGHTA and CDR2 is FQGNSA. Trimming shortened V by 7 bases and J by 0 bases, and 11 bases separated the two germline ends. The length of the CDR3 is 14 residues. CDR3 sequence: CASNPTFSTDTQYF. DNA for the CDR3: TGTGCCAGCAACCCAACCTTTAGCACAGATACGCAGTATTTT.